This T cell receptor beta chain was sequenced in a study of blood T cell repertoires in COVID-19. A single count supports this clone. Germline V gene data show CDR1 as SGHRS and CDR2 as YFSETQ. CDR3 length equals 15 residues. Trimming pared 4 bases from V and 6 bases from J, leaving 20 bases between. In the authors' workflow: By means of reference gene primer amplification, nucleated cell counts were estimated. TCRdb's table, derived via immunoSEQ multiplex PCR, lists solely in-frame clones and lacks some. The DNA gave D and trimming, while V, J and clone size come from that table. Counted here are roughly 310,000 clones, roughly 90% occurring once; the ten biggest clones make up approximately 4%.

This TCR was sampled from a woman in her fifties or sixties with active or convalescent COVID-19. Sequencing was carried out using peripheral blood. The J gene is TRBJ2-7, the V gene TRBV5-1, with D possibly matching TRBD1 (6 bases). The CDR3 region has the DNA TGCGCCAGCAGCAACGAGGGGGATCCCACCGCCGAGCAGTACTTC. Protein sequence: CASSNEGDPTAEQYF.